The TCR beta chain described here comes from a study of blood T cell repertoires in COVID-19. The CDR3 is 14 amino acids. The germline V gene has CDR1 LGHNA and CDR2 YSLEER. V shed 3 bases and J 5 bases; nucleotides not matched to a gene: 4. Only in-frame clones appear in the TCRdb table, and some are missing; sequencing was by immunoSEQ multiplex PCR. Seen here are 95,000 to 150,000 clones, 82% observed once, and the top ten hold about 4.2%. The V and J genes are TRBV4-3 and TRBJ2-3; the match to TRBD1 covers 8 bases. Sequencing was done on a sample of peripheral blood. The sequence was collected from a woman aged 70-85 years with acute or convalescent COVID-19. CDR3 sequence reads: CASSQRQGLDTQYF. The CDR3, as DNA: TGCGCCAGCAGCCAGCGACAGGGGCTAGATACGCAGTATTTT.